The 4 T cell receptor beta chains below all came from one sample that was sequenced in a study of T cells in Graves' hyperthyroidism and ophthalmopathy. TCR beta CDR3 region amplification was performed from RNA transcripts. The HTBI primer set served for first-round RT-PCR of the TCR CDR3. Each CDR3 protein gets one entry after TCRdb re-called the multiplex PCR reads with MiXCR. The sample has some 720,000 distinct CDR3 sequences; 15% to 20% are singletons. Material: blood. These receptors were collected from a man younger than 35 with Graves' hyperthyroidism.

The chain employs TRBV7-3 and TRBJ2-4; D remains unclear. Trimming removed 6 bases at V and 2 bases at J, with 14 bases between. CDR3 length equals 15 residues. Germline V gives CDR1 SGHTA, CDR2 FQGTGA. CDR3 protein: CASRGPVPTKNIQYF. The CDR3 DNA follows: TGTGCCAGCAGAGGCCCCGTACCCACCAAAAACATTCAGTACTTC.

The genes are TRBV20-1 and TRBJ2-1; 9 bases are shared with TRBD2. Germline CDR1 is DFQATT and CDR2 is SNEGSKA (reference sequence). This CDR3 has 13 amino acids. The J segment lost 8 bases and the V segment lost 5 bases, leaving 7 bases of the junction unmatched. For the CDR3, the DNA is TGCAGTGCTTTTAGCGGGAGAAGAGATGAGCAGTTCTTC. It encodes CSAFSGRRDEQFF.

The CDR3 DNA reads as TGCAGTGCTAGGGTACCCGACAACACTGAAGCTTTCTTT. This codes for CSARVPDNTEAFF. V and J are TRBV20-1 and TRBJ1-1; D gene unclear. The CDR3 contains 13 residues. With 3 bases removed from V and 2 bases from J, the gap between germline ends came to 10 bases. Germline loops: CDR1 DFQATT, CDR2 SNEGSKA (reference sequence).

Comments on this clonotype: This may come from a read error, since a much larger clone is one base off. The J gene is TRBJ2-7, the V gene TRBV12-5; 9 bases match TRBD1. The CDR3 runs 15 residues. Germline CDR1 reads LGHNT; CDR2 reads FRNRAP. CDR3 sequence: CASGSPGQGLYDQYF. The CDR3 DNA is TGTGCTAGTGGTTCGCCGGGACAGGGCCTTTACGATCAGTACTTC. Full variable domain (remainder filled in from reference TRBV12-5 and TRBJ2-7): DARVTQTPRHKVTEMGQEVTMRCQPILGHNTVFWYRQTMMQGLELLAYFRNRAPLDDSGMPKDRFSAEMPDATLATLKIQPSEPRDSAVYFCASGSPGQGLYDQYFGPGTRLTVT.